The 21 T cell receptor beta chains in this list originate from one sample, sequenced in a study of T-cell reconstitution after alpha-beta-depleted transplantation in children. Unique molecular identifiers were incorporated during preparation of the TCRbeta library. TCRdb processed the PCR reads anew with MiXCR; each CDR3 protein has one entry. The data show about 590,000 distinct CDR3 sequences, 10% to 15% seen once. This sample comprised PBMCs, mostly from graft donor cells, obtained 360 days after TCRalphabeta/CD19-depleted stem cell transplant. The receptors shown here come from a male patient under 18 who had a stem cell transplant for acute myeloid leukemia, so the T cells may come from the graft donor.

The rearrangement links TRBV28 to TRBJ2-7, with TRBD2 as a possible D gene (7 bases). The CDR3 is made up of 16 amino acids. The V gene's germline CDR1 is MDHEN and CDR2 SYDVKM. With 6 bases removed from V and 5 bases from J, the gap between germline ends came to 23 bases. CDR3 nucleotides: TGTGCCAGCAGCCTACCCGGGGGCGGGGGTACCCACGAGCAGTACTTC. Protein: CASSLPGGGGTHEQYF.

The CDR3 sequence is CASSPIGTSGRSYEQFF. In DNA, the CDR3 is TGTGCCAGCAGCCCCATCGGGACTAGCGGGAGGTCCTATGAGCAGTTCTTC. The chain combines TRBV6-2 or TRBV6-3 with TRBJ2-1; 15 bases match TRBD2. Germline lookup yields CDR1 MNHEY and CDR2 SVGEGT. The V and J ends lost 6 bases and 8 bases, in that order; junction bases with no gene match: 11. The length of the CDR3 is 17 residues.

In nucleotides, the CDR3 is TGTGCCAGCAGTTTAGAAATAGCGGGAGACAGTGAGCAGTTCTTC. It specifies CASSLEIAGDSEQFF. This chain uses TRBV28 with TRBJ2-1; 9 positions match TRBD2. V shed 2 bases, J shed 9 bases, and the junction held 8 bases outside the gene matches. The CDR3 runs to 15 residues. Looked up from germline, CDR1 is MDHEN and CDR2 is SYDVKM.

This sequence joins TRBV5-1 and TRBJ2-5, with TRBD2 matching over 9 bases. The CDR3 covers 16 residues. V trimming: 0 bases; J trimming: 5 bases; junction bases outside the gene matches: 8. CDR1 and CDR2 from the germline V gene are SGHRS and YFSETQ. CDR3 coding DNA: TGCGCCAGCAGCTTGGATAGCGGGAGCGAATGGGAGACCCAGTACTTC. Its protein product is CASSLDSGSEWETQYF.

In DNA, the CDR3 is TGTGCCAGCAGCGTCGGGCCGGAGCGCACAGATACGCAGTATTTT. This sequence encodes CASSVGPERTDTQYF. The rearrangement joins TRBV5-5 to TRBJ2-3; D is undetermined. Germline CDR1 and CDR2: SGHKS and YYEKEE (reference sequence). The V gene lost 4 bases and the J gene lost 1 base, with 13 bases spanning the gap. The CDR3 contains 15 residues.

This clonotype was seen more than once but under ten times. V gene TRBV4-3 combines with J gene TRBJ2-1, with 8 bases aligning to TRBD2. Losses at the gene ends were 4 bases for V and 7 bases for J; bases not matched to a gene: 18. Germline assignment: CDR1 LGHNA and CDR2 YSLEER. The CDR3 is 18 amino acids. The CDR3 spells CASSPGAGRGALSNEQFF. The CDR3 DNA is TGCGCCAGCAGCCCGGGGGCCGGGAGGGGGGCCCTTAGTAATGAGCAGTTCTTC.

In its sample, this clonotype was seen a few times. The chain couples TRBV28 to TRBJ2-5; the D gene is possibly TRBD2 (5 bases). The ends were cut back, 1 base at V and 5 bases at J, with 23 bases in the middle. Germline lookup yields CDR1 MDHEN and CDR2 SYDVKM. The CDR3 totals 18 residues. In DNA, the CDR3 is TGTGCCAGCAGTTTATCTCGGTTGGGCGGGTCGATCCGGGAGACCCAGTACTTC. It specifies CASSLSRLGGSIRETQYF.

V gene TRBV28 combines with J gene TRBJ2-2; no firm D call. In germline, CDR1 is MDHEN, CDR2 SYDVKM. There are 13 residues in the CDR3. Between the trimmed V and J ends, which lost 7 bases and 0 bases, there was a span of 6 bases. The CDR3 sequence is CASNRANTGELFF. In DNA, the CDR3 is TGTGCCAGCAACCGGGCGAACACCGGGGAGCTGTTTTTT.

This clonotype came up a few times. This chain uses TRBV12-3 or TRBV12-4 with TRBJ2-1, with TRBD2 matching over 9 bases. V shed 6 bases, J shed 6 bases, and the junction held 6 bases outside the gene matches. CDR3 size: 14 residues. CDR3 sequence: CASSILAGINEQFF. In DNA, the CDR3 is TGTGCCAGCAGCATACTAGCGGGTATCAATGAGCAGTTCTTC.

The chain combines TRBV5-1 with TRBJ2-5; D could derive from TRBD1 or TRBD2 (5 bases each). Germline CDR1 SGHRS, CDR2 YFSETQ. With 0 bases removed from V and 5 bases from J, the gap between germline ends came to 14 bases. This CDR3 region has 15 residues. The CDR3 loop reads CASSLVRQGPETQYF. CDR3 DNA: TGCGCCAGCAGCTTGGTGCGTCAGGGACCGGAGACCCAGTACTTC.

The V gene is TRBV4-3, the J gene TRBJ2-7, with TRBD2 identical over 15 bases. This CDR3 has 17 residues. Germline CDR1 is LGHNA and CDR2 is YSLEER. V lost 4 bases, J lost 2 bases, and 6 bases stayed unmatched. The CDR3 DNA is TGCGCCAGCAGCCTTGGACTAGCGGGAGGGCCCCCCTACGAGCAGTACTTC. Amino acids: CASSLGLAGGPPYEQYF.

J is TRBJ2-7 and V is TRBV29-1; the D gene could be TRBD1 or TRBD2 (5 bases each). V was pared by 4 bases and J by 7 bases, with 14 bases between. Looked up from germline, CDR1 is SQVTM and CDR2 is ANQGSEA. The CDR3 totals 12 residues. The CDR3: CSVVRGGLEQYF. The CDR3 DNA follows: TGCAGCGTTGTGAGGGGCGGGTTGGAGCAGTACTTC.

This chain links TRBV14 with TRBJ2-7, with TRBD1 identical over 8 bases. This CDR3 contains 14 residues. The V gene's germline CDR1 is SGHDN and CDR2 FVKESK. V gave up 4 bases and J gave up 7 bases; unmatched junction bases: 9. The chain's CDR3 is CASSPGTGRMEQYF. DNA of the CDR3: TGTGCCAGCAGCCCCGGGACAGGAAGGATGGAGCAGTACTTC.

This clonotype was counted at least ten times. J is TRBJ2-3 and V is TRBV4-1; possibly TRBD2 for D (5 bases). V lost 1 base, J lost 6 bases, and 14 bases lay in between. This CDR3 region has 15 residues. CDR1 is MGHRA, CDR2 YSYEKL, per germline. CDR3 amino acids: CASSQVSWEKDTQYF. The CDR3 nucleotides read TGCGCCAGCAGCCAAGTTAGCTGGGAGAAGGATACGCAGTATTTT.

This clonotype was counted ten times or more. The V and J genes are TRBV25-1 and TRBJ2-7, with TRBD2 matching 7 bases. The CDR3 loop spans 13 amino acids. With 7 bases clipped from V and 3 bases from J, the junction kept 6 bases outside the gene matches. Germline CDR1 and CDR2: MGHDK and SYGVNS. The CDR3 region has the DNA TGTGCCAGCATATCGAGCGGGAACTACGAGCAGTACTTC. As protein: CASISSGNYEQYF.

This chain connects TRBV20-1 to TRBJ2-1; tentative D call: TRBD2 (6 bases). V lost 5 bases and J 1 base, leaving 9 bases between the germline ends. Germline V gene lookup returns CDR1 DFQATT and CDR2 SNEGSKA (reference sequence). This CDR3 spans 13 amino acids. The CDR3 DNA follows: TGCAGTGCTTGGGACTTTTCCTACAATGAGCAGTTCTTC. Protein product: CSAWDFSYNEQFF.

This clonotype was counted ten times or more. The genes are TRBV27 and TRBJ1-6; D unclear. Trimming removed 0 bases from V and 6 bases from J, with 9 bases in between. The CDR3 has 15 residues. Germline values: CDR1 MNHEY, CDR2 SMNVEV (reference sequence). The chain's CDR3 is CASSLSDGFNSPLHF. CDR3 coding DNA: TGTGCCAGCAGTTTATCCGACGGCTTTAATTCACCCCTCCACTTT.

The J gene is TRBJ2-1, the V gene TRBV7-9, with a possible D match to TRBD1 (5 bases). In germline, CDR1 is SEHNR, CDR2 FQNEAQ (reference sequence). The CDR3 consists of 15 residues. V lost 2 bases and J 6 bases, leaving 14 bases between the germline ends. CDR3 DNA sequence: TGTGCCAGCAGCTTACCGTCAGGGATTACCAATGAGCAGTTCTTC. This codes for CASSLPSGITNEQFF.

This chain joins TRBV6-5 and TRBJ1-2; TRBD1 is a possible D gene (6 bases). The CDR3 covers 15 residues. The germline V gene has CDR1 MNHEY and CDR2 SVGAGI. With 0 bases removed from V and 4 bases from J, the gap between germline ends came to 12 bases. The CDR3 bases are TGTGCCAGCAGTTACTCGGGGCGGGACACCTATGGCTACACCTTC. This translates into CASSYSGRDTYGYTF.

This clonotype was counted ten times or more. The chain recombines TRBV29-1 with TRBJ1-5; TRBD1 is a possible D gene (6 bases). Looked up from germline, CDR1 is SQVTM and CDR2 is ANQGSEA. CDR3 size: 14 residues. With 5 bases removed from V and 2 bases from J, the gap between germline ends came to 13 bases. The CDR3 sequence is CSVLSGVGNQPQHF. CDR3 coding DNA: TGCAGCGTTCTTTCAGGGGTTGGCAATCAGCCCCAGCATTTT.

Notes on this clonotype: As the CDR3 is not closed by the conserved phenylalanine or tryptophan, this likely results from a read error. The genes are TRBV29-1 and TRBJ1-1, with D hard to call. V lost 1 base to trimming and J lost 2 bases, with 2 bases between them. The CDR3 sequence is 11 residues long. The germline V gene has CDR1 SQVTM and CDR2 ANQGSEA. CDR3 sequence (DNA): TGCAGCGTTGAAGGAAACACTGAAGCTTTCTAT. It is translated as CSVEGNTEAFY.